Following are 3 T cell receptor beta chains from one sample sequenced in a study of cytomegalovirus exposure and HLA in healthy donors. 60 Vbeta and 13 Jbeta primers were used in PCR. The table came from immunoSEQ multiplex PCR; TCRdb's copy has only in-frame clones and leaves some out. The table has approximately 180,000 clones, 60% to 80% seen once. The sequenced sample consisted of PBMCs. The receptors were gathered from a middle-aged man in good health and CMV-seropositive.

This rearrangement joins TRBV11-2 to TRBJ1-1, with 9 bases fitting TRBD1. V lost 5 bases to trimming and J lost 11 bases; unmatched junction nucleotides: 9. The CDR3 loop spans 13 amino acids. From germline, CDR1 is SGHAT and CDR2 FQNNGV. In DNA form, the CDR3 reads TGTGCCAGCAGCCCCGGACAGGGGTTGATGGCTTTCTTT. As protein: CASSPGQGLMAFF. Combining the CDR3 with reference TRBV11-2 and TRBJ1-1 gives the whole variable domain EAGVAQSPRYKIIEKRQSVAFWCNPISGHATLYWYQQILGQGPKLLIQFQNNGVVDDSQLPKDRFSAERLKGVDSTLKIQPAKLEDSAVYLCASSPGQGLMAFFGQGTRLTVV.

This clone was detected only once. This sequence joins TRBV5-3 and TRBJ2-7; 11 nucleotides agree with TRBD1. TRBV5-3 is an ORF, with its function uncertain. The CDR3 is 14 residues long. Trimming removed 4 bases from V and 5 bases from J; junction bases left unmatched: 5. The CDR3 DNA follows: TGTGCCAGAAGCAGGGACAGGGGGAGCCACGAGCAGTACTTC. Encoded protein: CARSRDRGSHEQYF.

The V and J genes are TRBV5-1 and TRBJ1-3; 11 positions agree with TRBD1. The CDR3 length is 16 residues. V was clipped by 1 base and J by 1 base; unmatched bases: 1. Germline values: CDR1 SGHRS, CDR2 YFSETQ. The CDR3 sequence: CASSLWDRGSGNTIYF. In nucleotides, the CDR3 is TGCGCCAGCAGCTTGTGGGACAGGGGGTCTGGAAACACCATATATTTT.